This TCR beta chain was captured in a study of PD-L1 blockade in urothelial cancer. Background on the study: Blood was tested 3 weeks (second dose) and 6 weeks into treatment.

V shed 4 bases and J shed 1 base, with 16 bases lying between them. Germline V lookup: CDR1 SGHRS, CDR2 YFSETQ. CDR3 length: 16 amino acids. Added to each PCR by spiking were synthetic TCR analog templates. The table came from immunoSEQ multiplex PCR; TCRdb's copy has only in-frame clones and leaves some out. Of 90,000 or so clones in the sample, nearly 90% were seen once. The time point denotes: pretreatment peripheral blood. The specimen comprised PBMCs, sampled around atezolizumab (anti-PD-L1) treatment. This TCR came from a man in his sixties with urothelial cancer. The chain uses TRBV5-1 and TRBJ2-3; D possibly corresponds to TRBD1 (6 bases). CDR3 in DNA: TGCGCCAGCAGCCCCCCGACAGGAGGAGGCACAGATACGCAGTATTTT. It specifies CASSPPTGGGTDTQYF.